Shown below are 23 T cell receptor beta chains from a single sample sequenced in a study of shared clonotypes between healthy human individuals. TCRdb's table, derived via immunoSEQ multiplex PCR, lists solely in-frame clones and lacks some. The sample includes under 550,000 clones, 90% to 96% of them seen just once. Material: naive CD4+ T cells sorted from blood. Specified subset: CD45RA+ positively selected. These receptors were collected from a young woman in good health.

The chain recombines TRBV28 with TRBJ2-7; D might be TRBD2 (6 bases). Germline CDR1 is MDHEN and CDR2 is SYDVKM. Trimming took off 3 bases at V and 2 bases at J, with 11 bases between the two ends. This CDR3 spans 14 amino acids. The CDR3 DNA reads TGTGCCAGCAGTTTGGGCGGGAAAACCTACGAGCAGTACTTC. Translation gives CASSLGGKTYEQYF. The full variable domain, rest sourced from reference TRBV28 and TRBJ2-7, is DVKVTQSSRYLVKRTGEKVFLECVQDMDHENMFWYRQDPGLGLRLIYFSYDVKMKEKGDIPEGYSVSREKKERFSLILESASTNQTSMYLCASSLGGKTYEQYFGPGTRLTVT.

The gene calls are TRBV28 and TRBJ2-7, with 7 bases aligning to TRBD2. The V gene end was trimmed by 7 bases and the J gene end by 3 bases; junction bases not matched to a gene: 9. CDR1 and CDR2 (germline): MDHEN, SYDVKM. The CDR3 has 14 residues. In nucleotides, the CDR3 is TGTGCCAGCACCACCCTAGCGGATGTCTACGAGCAGTACTTC. Its protein is CASTTLADVYEQYF.

V and J are TRBV5-8 and TRBJ2-7; the D gene is possibly TRBD1 (6 bases). CDR1 and CDR2 from the germline V gene are SGHTS and YDEGEE. V was shortened by 2 bases and J by 0 bases, with 12 bases between the two germline ends. The CDR3 covers 15 residues. Here the CDR3 DNA reads TGTGCCAGCAGCTTTAGGGGGAGCCGCTCCTACGAGCAGTACTTC. It translates to CASSFRGSRSYEQYF.

The chain employs TRBV27 and TRBJ1-2, with a weak D call TRBD1 (6 bases). Germline-derived CDR1 and CDR2 are MNHEY and SMNVEV (reference sequence). CDR3 length: 14 residues. Trimming removed 5 bases from V and 2 bases from J, with 12 bases in between. The CDR3 is CASSPIQGNYGYTF. The CDR3 bases are TGTGCCAGCAGTCCTATACAGGGCAACTATGGCTACACCTTC.

The chain carries TRBV30 and TRBJ2-1; D not certain. Germline V lookup: CDR1 GTSNPN, CDR2 SVGIG (reference sequence). The CDR3 loop spans 11 amino acids. Between the trimmed V and J ends, which lost 3 bases and 4 bases, there was a span of 4 bases. DNA for the CDR3: TGTGCCTGGAGGAGTTACAATGAGCAGTTCTTC. Encoded protein: CAWRSYNEQFF. The whole variable domain, remainder taken from reference TRBV30 and TRBJ2-1, is SQTIHQWPATLVQPVGSPLSLECTVEGTSNPNLYWYRQAAGRGLQLLFYSVGIGQISSEVPQNLSASRPQDRQFILSSKKLLLSDSGFYLCAWRSYNEQFFGPGTRLTVL.

This chain joins TRBV28 and TRBJ2-1, with 7 positions matching TRBD2. Losses at the gene ends were 7 bases for V and 2 bases for J; bases not matched to a gene: 5. CDR1 MDHEN and CDR2 SYDVKM come from the germline V gene. This CDR3 has 14 amino acids. The CDR3 sequence is CASIVGGAYNEQFF. CDR3 coding DNA: TGTGCCAGCATTGTGGGGGGGGCCTACAATGAGCAGTTCTTC.

CDR3 sequence (DNA): TGTGCCAGCAGGGGGCCAGGGGGTAGCAATCAGCCCCAGCATTTT. Translating gives CASRGPGGSNQPQHF. The chain combines TRBV28 with TRBJ1-5; 7 bases match TRBD1. V lost 6 bases and J lost 0; bases outside the gene matches: 5. The CDR3 is 15 residues long. CDR1 is MDHEN and CDR2 is SYDVKM in the germline V gene.

The chain recombines TRBV9 with TRBJ1-1; tentatively, D is TRBD1 (6 bases). The CDR3 sequence is 15 residues long. Trimming cost V 3 bases and J 1 base, with 13 bases left between them. From germline, CDR1 is SGDLS and CDR2 YYNGEE. The CDR3 DNA reads as TGTGCCAGCAGCGCCGCCCAACAGGGGAACACTGAAGCTTTCTTT. It is translated as CASSAAQQGNTEAFF.

The chain combines TRBV7-2 with TRBJ1-1, with D possibly being TRBD1 (5 bases). The germline gives CDR1 SGHTA, CDR2 FQGNSA. This CDR3 is 13 amino acids long. V was trimmed by 7 bases and J by 4 bases, leaving 13 bases between them. CDR3 bases: TGTGCCAGCAATTCGAGGGGTGTCACTGAAGCTTTCTTT. Amino acids: CASNSRGVTEAFF.

Only one count was recorded for this clone. V usage is TRBV28 and J usage is TRBJ2-6; D is ambiguous. Germline V lookup: CDR1 MDHEN, CDR2 SYDVKM. The CDR3 extends over 17 amino acids. Trimming took 2 bases from V and 0 from J, leaving 11 bases between them. CDR3 loop: CASSLLDLGSGANVLTF. The CDR3 DNA follows: TGTGCCAGCAGTTTACTTGACTTAGGCTCTGGGGCCAACGTCCTGACTTTC.

The CDR3 DNA reads as TGTGCCAGCAGTCCCAATTGGGGGACCCAGTACTTC. Translated: CASSPNWGTQYF. This chain links TRBV27 with TRBJ2-5; the D is unclear. The V gene lost 5 bases and the J gene lost 7 bases, with 11 bases spanning the gap. The germline gives CDR1 MNHEY, CDR2 SMNVEV (reference sequence). The CDR3 contains 12 residues.

The V call is TRBV16, the J call TRBJ1-5; no clear D. CDR1 is KGHSY and CDR2 is FQNENV in the germline V gene. Trimming left V 3 bases short and J 5 bases short, with 5 bases between. There are 12 residues in the CDR3. CDR3 in amino acids: CASSQLDQPQHF. CDR3 sequence (DNA): TGTGCCAGCAGCCAGTTGGATCAGCCCCAGCATTTT.

This chain links TRBV5-5 with TRBJ1-4; the match to TRBD1 covers 8 bases. Germline loops: CDR1 SGHKS, CDR2 YYEKEE (reference sequence). The CDR3 has 18 amino acids. V lost 0 bases to trimming and J lost 6 bases; unmatched junction nucleotides: 13. The CDR3 is CASSLGPTGARKHEKLFF. The CDR3 coding sequence is TGTGCCAGCAGCTTGGGTCCGACAGGGGCCAGGAAGCATGAAAAACTGTTTTTT.

The genes are TRBV18 and TRBJ1-1; D perhaps matches TRBD1 (6 bases). CDR1 KGHSH and CDR2 LQKENI come from the germline V gene. The CDR3 is 17 residues long. The V end lost 4 bases, the J end lost 7 bases, and 25 bases lay between the germline ends. As DNA, the CDR3 is TGTGCCAGCTCACGGTTACGGGGGGCAGACTCCACTGTTGAAGCTTTCTTT. Translating it yields CASSRLRGADSTVEAFF.

The CDR3 DNA follows: TGCGCCAGCAGCTTGGTCTTTGGGGAAACTCAAGAGACCCAGTACTTC. Its protein is CASSLVFGETQETQYF. The rearrangement links TRBV5-1 to TRBJ2-5; the D is unclear. V was clipped by 0 bases and J by 2 bases, with 14 bases between them. Germline V gene data show CDR1 as SGHRS and CDR2 as YFSETQ. The CDR3 length is 16 residues.

This chain joins TRBV5-4 and TRBJ2-1; TRBD2 is a possible D gene (6 bases). Germline V gives CDR1 SGHNT, CDR2 YYREEE (reference sequence). Deletions cut 0 bases from V and 1 base from J, with 11 bases between. CDR3 size: 16 residues. This CDR3 is CASSLGGSGSYNEQFF. CDR3 coding DNA: TGTGCCAGCAGCTTGGGAGGGAGCGGGTCCTACAATGAGCAGTTCTTC.

The chain uses TRBV6-5 and TRBJ2-5, with TRBD1 matching over 9 bases. The tail of the sequence fits TRBJ2-7 better, so the J call may be wrong. The CDR3 is made up of 14 amino acids. Germline CDR1 and CDR2: MNHEY and SVGAGI. CDR3 sequence: CASSSGQGTYEQYF. In DNA form, the CDR3 reads TGTGCCAGCAGTTCGGGACAGGGAACCTACGAGCAGTACTTC.

The chain combines TRBV6-5 with TRBJ1-5, with D perhaps TRBD1 (5 bases). Per germline, CDR1 MNHEY and CDR2 SVGAGI. Trimming took 7 bases from V and 4 from J, leaving 20 bases between them. CDR3 size: 16 residues. The CDR3 sequence: CASNYGIGEVNQPQHF. In nucleotides, the CDR3 is TGTGCCAGCAATTATGGGATAGGGGAAGTAAATCAGCCCCAGCATTTT.

The chain is built from TRBV18 and TRBJ2-5; D is ambiguous. This CDR3 has 12 residues. Germline CDR1 reads KGHSH; CDR2 reads LQKENI. V lost 6 bases to trimming and J lost 4 bases, with 9 bases between them. The CDR3 loop is CASSNPPETQYF. The DNA of the CDR3 is TGTGCCAGCTCTAATCCCCCAGAGACCCAGTACTTC.

CDR3 in DNA: TGTGCCAGCAGCTTGGCTAGGGCAGGGCTCTTTAACACTGAAGCTTTCTTT. It translates to CASSLARAGLFNTEAFF. This rearrangement joins TRBV5-6 to TRBJ1-1; TRBD1 is a possible D gene (5 bases). Looked up from germline, CDR1 is SGHDT and CDR2 is YYEEEE. Trimming took off 0 bases at V and 2 bases at J, with 17 bases between the two ends. This CDR3 has 17 residues.

This clone was recorded once. The chain couples TRBV19 to TRBJ1-5; unclear D gene. Germline V CDR1 and CDR2: LNHDA, SQIVND (reference sequence). This CDR3 comprises 14 residues. Trimming left V 8 bases short and J 6 bases short, with 17 bases between. CDR3 protein: CASANSKTVQPQHF. The CDR3 nucleotides are TGTGCCAGTGCGAACAGTAAAACGGTTCAGCCCCAGCATTTT.

The V and J genes are TRBV11-2 and TRBJ2-7; tentatively, D is TRBD2 (5 bases). V was clipped by 0 bases and J by 5 bases, with 20 bases between them. This CDR3 contains 17 residues. Germline assignment: CDR1 SGHAT and CDR2 FQNNGV. CDR3 DNA: TGTGCCAGCAGCTTAGACGGAGTAACGGGAAGGCAGGACGAGCAGTACTTC. Translation gives CASSLDGVTGRQDEQYF.

This clone occurred once. The V and J genes are TRBV30 and TRBJ2-7, with D unresolved. This CDR3 comprises 12 residues. Deletions cut 2 bases from V and 6 bases from J, with 11 bases between. The germline V gene encodes CDR1 GTSNPN and CDR2 SVGIG (reference sequence). The CDR3 DNA follows: TGTGCCTGGAGTAATACCGCCACCGAGCAGTACTTC. This codes for CAWSNTATEQYF.